The 16 T cell receptor beta chains below all came from one sample that was sequenced in a study of control samples from healthy donors and cancer patients. TCRdb's copy holds only in-frame clones and misses some; the assay was immunoSEQ multiplex PCR. This sample has roughly 200,000 clones, with 91% found just once. Source material: blood. The receptors shown here come from a man aged 25 to 40 in good health.

This rearrangement joins TRBV6-5 to TRBJ1-1, with D possibly being TRBD1 (6 bases). This CDR3 is 14 amino acids long. Deletions cut 5 bases from V and 1 base from J, with 11 bases between. In germline, CDR1 is MNHEY, CDR2 SVGAGI. CDR3 DNA sequence: TGTGCCAGCAGTCCTGGGGGCAGGAACACTGAAGCTTTCTTT. This gives the protein CASSPGGRNTEAFF.

This sequence joins TRBV3-1 (or the pseudogene TRBV3-2) and TRBJ1-1, with 7 bases identical to TRBD1. With 0 bases clipped from V and 6 bases from J, the junction kept 7 bases outside the gene matches. This CDR3 comprises 15 residues. The germline V gene encodes CDR1 LGHDT and CDR2 YNNKEL (reference sequence). The CDR3 region is CASSQDLRQGAEAFF. In nucleotides, the CDR3 is TGTGCCAGCAGCCAAGATCTTCGACAGGGCGCTGAAGCTTTCTTT.

The J gene is TRBJ1-4, the V gene TRBV10-3, with 10 bases that match TRBD1. The CDR3 runs 15 residues. V shed 4 bases, J shed 6 bases, and the junction held 5 bases outside the gene matches. Per the germline V gene, CDR1 is ENHRY and CDR2 is SYGVKD. The CDR3 loop is CAISGTGTGDEKLFF. Here the CDR3 DNA reads TGTGCCATCAGTGGGACCGGGACAGGGGATGAAAAACTGTTTTTT.

The chain uses TRBV6-5 and TRBJ2-4, with 8 bases identical to TRBD1. With V trimmed by 8 bases and J by 2 bases, 5 bases remained unmatched. The CDR3 is 14 residues long. Germline V gene data show CDR1 as MNHEY and CDR2 as SVGAGI. In DNA, the CDR3 is TGTGCCAGCGGTACAGGGGGATCCAAAAACATTCAGTACTTC. Its protein is CASGTGGSKNIQYF.

The rearrangement links TRBV15 to TRBJ1-2; unclear D gene. This CDR3 is built from 13 residues. V was pared by 5 bases and J by 3 bases, with 10 bases between. The germline V gene has CDR1 LNHNV and CDR2 YYDKDF (reference sequence). CDR3: CATSPLQDYGYTF. CDR3 sequence (DNA): TGTGCCACCAGCCCCCTCCAGGACTATGGCTACACCTTC.

The sample holds a few counts of this clone. The rearrangement joins TRBV19 to TRBJ1-2, with 9 bases fitting TRBD1. J was trimmed by 2 bases and V by 6 bases; bases with no gene match: 4. There are 14 residues in the CDR3. CDR1 is LNHDA, CDR2 SQIVND, per germline (reference sequence). Here the CDR3 reads CASSSGTGNYGYTF. The DNA of the CDR3 is TGTGCCAGTAGCTCCGGGACAGGGAACTATGGCTACACCTTC. The full variable domain, completed using reference TRBV19 and TRBJ1-2, is DGGITQSPKYLFRKEGQNVTLSCEQNLNHDAMYWYRQDPGQGLRLIYYSQIVNDFQKGDIAEGYSVSREKKESFPLTVTSAQKNPTAFYLCASSSGTGNYGYTFGSGTRLTVV.

The V call is TRBV25-1, the J call TRBJ1-2; 9 bases match TRBD1. Looked up from germline, CDR1 is MGHDK and CDR2 is SYGVNS. The CDR3 has 16 residues. After removal of 4 bases from V and 2 bases from J, the junction contained 8 bases not matched to a gene. Written as DNA, the CDR3 is TGTGCCAGCAGTGGATGGGGGACAGGGCCGAACTATGGCTACACCTTC. This codes for CASSGWGTGPNYGYTF.

A few counts support this clone. This chain uses TRBV28 with TRBJ1-1; 11 bases align to TRBD1. Germline CDR1 is MDHEN and CDR2 is SYDVKM. J gave up 4 bases and V 5 bases, and 3 bases lay outside the gene matches. CDR3 length equals 14 residues. The CDR3 spells CASSRGQGVTEAFF. CDR3 DNA sequence: TGTGCCAGCAGTAGGGGACAGGGGGTCACTGAAGCTTTCTTT.

The chain carries TRBV5-1 and TRBJ2-2, with 12 bases that match TRBD2. CDR1 SGHRS and CDR2 YFSETQ come from the germline V gene. Losses at the gene ends were 3 bases for V and 1 base for J; bases not matched to a gene: 7. CDR3 length: 18 residues. The CDR3 coding sequence is TGCGCCAGCAGCTCTGGGTGGGGACTAGCGGGGAACACCGGGGAGCTGTTTTTT. Translated: CASSSGWGLAGNTGELFF. Looking up the rest from reference TRBV5-1 and TRBJ2-2 gives the full variable domain: KAGVTQTPRYLIKTRGQQVTLSCSPISGHRSVSWYQQTPGQGLQFLFEYFSETQRNKGNFPGRFSGRQFSNSRSEMNVSTLELGDSALYLCASSSGWGLAGNTGELFFGEGSRLTVL.

The V and J genes are TRBV4-1 and TRBJ1-6; TRBD1 aligns across 8 bases. The CDR3 sequence is 17 residues long. CDR1 and CDR2 from the germline V gene are MGHRA and YSYEKL. Trimming removed 0 bases from V and 9 bases from J; junction bases left unmatched: 10. DNA for the CDR3: TGCGCCAGCAGCCAAGACGGAAGGGACAGGCGTGGTTCACCCCTCCACTTT. It specifies CASSQDGRDRRGSPLHF.

The rearrangement links TRBV27 to TRBJ1-5; the D gene is possibly TRBD1 (6 bases). V lost 6 bases and J lost 7, with 16 bases in between. This CDR3 has 14 residues. Germline V gives CDR1 MNHEY, CDR2 SMNVEV (reference sequence). This CDR3 is CASSLQGRGQPQHF. CDR3 nucleotides: TGTGCCAGCAGCCTACAGGGACGGGGCCAGCCCCAGCATTTT.

J is TRBJ2-2 and V is TRBV6-1; 8 bases are shared with TRBD1. The junction had 8 bases not matched to a gene; V was cut back by 3 bases and J by 5 bases. The CDR3 is made up of 16 amino acids. Germline CDR1 and CDR2: MNHNS and SASEGT. The CDR3 DNA is TGTGCCAGCAGTGACCGCCCGACAGGGGTAACCGGGGAGCTGTTTTTT. Translating gives CASSDRPTGVTGELFF.

DNA for the CDR3: TGTGCCAGCAGCAAAGCTGCGACAGGGGGACGCTATGGCTACACCTTC. Amino acid sequence: CASSKAATGGRYGYTF. The V call is TRBV21-1, the J call TRBJ1-2; no check of the table's D call, TRBD1, against the DNA was made. TRBV21-1 is a known pseudogene. This CDR3 is built from 16 residues.

The chain recombines TRBV21-1 with TRBJ2-1; no check of the table's D call, TRBD2, against the DNA was made. TRBV21-1 has pseudogene status. This CDR3 region has 13 residues. CDR3 protein: CASSKEDCVEQFF. The CDR3 nucleotides are TGTGCCAGCAGCAAAGAGGACTGCGTGGAGCAGTTCTTC.

This rearrangement joins TRBV5-4 to TRBJ2-7; 9 bases are a match to TRBD2. J gave up 2 bases and V 0 bases, and 3 bases lay outside the gene matches. CDR1 is SGHNT, CDR2 YYREEE, per germline (reference sequence). The CDR3 loop spans 15 amino acids. In nucleotides, the CDR3 is TGTGCCAGCAGCTTGGAGTCTAGCGGGGCCTACGAGCAGTACTTC. It yields the protein CASSLESSGAYEQYF.

The chain uses TRBV7-3 and TRBJ2-3; unclear D gene. CDR3 length equals 15 residues. The V and J ends lost 2 bases and 2 bases respectively, with 11 bases between them. The germline gives CDR1 SGHTA, CDR2 FQGTGA. The CDR3 loop is CASSLFGSNTDTQYF. CDR3 in DNA: TGTGCCAGCAGCTTATTTGGCAGCAACACAGATACGCAGTATTTT. Supplemented by reference TRBV7-3 and TRBJ2-3, the full variable domain reads GAGVSQTPSNKVTEKGKYVELRCDPISGHTALYWYRQSLGQGPEFLIYFQGTGAADDSGLPNDRFFAVRPEGSVSTLKIQRTERGDSAVYLCASSLFGSNTDTQYFGPGTRLTVL.